This section outlines one TCR beta chain sequence together with its context. Its matching antigen is unknown. In the same sample, other DNA sequences code for this CDR3. These data come from a study of beta chain features in type 1 diabetes. Overall study results and limits: Type 1 diabetes patients had moderately but significantly shorter TCRB CDR3s in all four CD4+ subsets.

V shed 4 bases and J shed 1 base, with 7 bases lying between them. Germline CDR1 KGHSH, CDR2 LQKENI. The CDR3 loop spans 13 amino acids. Expressed TCRB transcripts were sequenced because the entire RNA isolate underwent reverse transcription. Produced via immunoSEQ multiplex PCR; TCRdb's table is partial and in-frame only. The sample gives a few hundred thousand clones, over 9.5% of which show up once; 0.0095% to 0.012% is in the top ten. V is TRBV18 and J is TRBJ1-1; perhaps TRBD1 as D (6 bases). Sequenced material: naive CD4+ T cells from blood. This receptor was obtained from a woman between 18 and 29 years old with type 1 diabetes. For the CDR3, the DNA is TGTGCCAGCTCACTAGGGGGGAACACTGAAGCTTTCTTT. Protein sequence: CASSLGGNTEAFF.